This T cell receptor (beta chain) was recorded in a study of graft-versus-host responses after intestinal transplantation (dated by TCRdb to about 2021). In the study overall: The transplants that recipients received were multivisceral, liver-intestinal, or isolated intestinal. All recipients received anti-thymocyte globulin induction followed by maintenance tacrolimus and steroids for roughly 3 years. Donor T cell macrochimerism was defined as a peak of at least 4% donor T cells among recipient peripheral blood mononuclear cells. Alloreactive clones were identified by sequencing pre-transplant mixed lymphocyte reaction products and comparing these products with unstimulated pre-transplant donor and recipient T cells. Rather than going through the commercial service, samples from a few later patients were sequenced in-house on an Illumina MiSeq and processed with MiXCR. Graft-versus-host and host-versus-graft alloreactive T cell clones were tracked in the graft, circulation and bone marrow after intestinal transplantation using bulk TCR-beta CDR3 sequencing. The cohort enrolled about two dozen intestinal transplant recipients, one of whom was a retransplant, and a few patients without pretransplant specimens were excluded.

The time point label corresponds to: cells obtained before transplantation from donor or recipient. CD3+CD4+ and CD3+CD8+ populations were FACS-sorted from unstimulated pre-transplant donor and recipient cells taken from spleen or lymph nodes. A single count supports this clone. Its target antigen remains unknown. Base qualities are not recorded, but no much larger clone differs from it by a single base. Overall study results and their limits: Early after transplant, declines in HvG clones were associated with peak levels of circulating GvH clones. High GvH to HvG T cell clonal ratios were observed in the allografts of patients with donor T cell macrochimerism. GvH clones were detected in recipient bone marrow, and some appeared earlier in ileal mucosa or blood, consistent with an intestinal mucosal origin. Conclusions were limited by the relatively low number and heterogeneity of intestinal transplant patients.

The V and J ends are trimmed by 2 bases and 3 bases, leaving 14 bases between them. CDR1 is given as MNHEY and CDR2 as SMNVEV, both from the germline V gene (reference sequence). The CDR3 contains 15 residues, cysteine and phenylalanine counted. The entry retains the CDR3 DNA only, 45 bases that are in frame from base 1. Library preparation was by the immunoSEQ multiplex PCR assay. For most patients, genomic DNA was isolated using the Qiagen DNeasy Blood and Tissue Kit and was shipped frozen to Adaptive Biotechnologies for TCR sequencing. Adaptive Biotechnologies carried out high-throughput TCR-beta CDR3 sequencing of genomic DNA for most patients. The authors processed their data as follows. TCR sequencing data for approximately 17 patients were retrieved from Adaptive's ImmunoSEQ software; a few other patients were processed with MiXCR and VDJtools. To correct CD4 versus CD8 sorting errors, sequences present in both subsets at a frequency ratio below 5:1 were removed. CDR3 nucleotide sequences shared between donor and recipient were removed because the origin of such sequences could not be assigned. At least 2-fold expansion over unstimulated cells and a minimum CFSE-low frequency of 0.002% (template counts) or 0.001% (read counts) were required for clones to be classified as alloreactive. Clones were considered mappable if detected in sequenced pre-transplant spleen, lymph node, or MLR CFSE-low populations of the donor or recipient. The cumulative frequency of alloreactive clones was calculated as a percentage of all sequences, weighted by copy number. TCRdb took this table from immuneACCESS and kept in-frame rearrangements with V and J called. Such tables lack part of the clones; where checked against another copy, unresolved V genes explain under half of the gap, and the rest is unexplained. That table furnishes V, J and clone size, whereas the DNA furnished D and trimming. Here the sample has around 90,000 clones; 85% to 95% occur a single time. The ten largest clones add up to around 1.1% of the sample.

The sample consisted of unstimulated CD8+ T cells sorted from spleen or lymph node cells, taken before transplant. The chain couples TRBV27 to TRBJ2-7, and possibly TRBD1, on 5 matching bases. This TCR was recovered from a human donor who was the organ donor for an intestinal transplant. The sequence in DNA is TGTGCCAGCAGTTTAGACAGTGGCTCCTTCTACGAGCAGTACTTC. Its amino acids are CASSLDSGSFYEQYF.